This entry lists 5 T cell receptor beta chains sequenced from one sample in a study of beta chain features in type 1 diabetes. The sequenced template was cDNA made from the entire isolated RNA. Profiled with immunoSEQ multiplex PCR; TCRdb holds only in-frame clones, not every one. Altogether almost 250,000 clones are present, 13% to 15% being singletons, with the ten largest covering around 0.025%. Sequenced sample: naive CD4+ T cells from blood. These TCRs come from a woman between 35 and 50 years old in good health.

This clone was detected only a few times. For the CDR3, the DNA is TGTGCCAGCTCGGCCGGGACAGGGGTTAATTCACCCCTCCACTTT. Residues: CASSAGTGVNSPLHF. This sequence joins TRBV18 and TRBJ1-6, with 10 bases matching TRBD1. The CDR3 has 15 residues. Per germline, CDR1 KGHSH and CDR2 LQKENI. J was trimmed by 6 bases and V by 6 bases; bases with no gene match: 5.

The chain carries TRBV7-9 and TRBJ2-7, with TRBD2 identical over 9 bases. Trimming cost V 5 bases and J 0 bases; bases outside gene matches: 5. Germline CDR1 SEHNR, CDR2 FQNEAQ (reference sequence). This CDR3 is built from 15 residues. The CDR3 DNA reads TGTGCCAGCAGCAGTAGCGGGGGCCTCTCCTACGAGCAGTACTTC. It yields the protein CASSSSGGLSYEQYF.

The chain carries TRBV19 and TRBJ2-5, with 8 bases identical to TRBD2. Germline lookup yields CDR1 LNHDA and CDR2 SQIVND (reference sequence). V shed 7 bases, J shed 3 bases, and the junction held 10 bases outside the gene matches. CDR3 length: 15 residues. The DNA for the CDR3 is TGTGCCAGTAACCCTGGCGGGGGGACCGAAGAGACCCAGTACTTC. Translating gives CASNPGGGTEETQYF.

This clone has more than one count but fewer than ten. The CDR3 loop reads CASGLSGLTEAFF. The CDR3 nucleotides read TGTGCTAGTGGTTTAAGTGGGCTCACTGAAGCTTTCTTT. This chain links TRBV12-5 with TRBJ1-1, with D unclear. V gave up 3 bases and J gave up 4 bases, with 9 bases separating them. Germline CDR1 reads LGHNT; CDR2 reads FRNRAP. CDR3 length equals 13 residues.

This clone was seen only a few times. This chain links TRBV21-1 with TRBJ1-2; TRBD1 reflects the table's D call only, with no check against the DNA. TRBV21-1 counts as a pseudogene. CDR3 size: 16 residues. The CDR3, as DNA: TGTGCCAGCAGCTCCGGCAGGGGGAGATCTAACTATGGCTACACCTTC. Translated, it gives CASSSGRGRSNYGYTF.